One sample yielded the 15 T cell receptor beta chains listed below, sequenced in a study of cytomegalovirus exposure and HLA in healthy donors. The PCR contained 60 Vbeta and 13 Jbeta primers. The table came from immunoSEQ multiplex PCR; TCRdb's copy has only in-frame clones and leaves some out. This table has 99,000 or so clones, around a tenth appearing once. The sample taken for sequencing was PBMCs. The source is a man between 40 and 49 years old in good health and CMV-seropositive.

V and J are TRBV30 and TRBJ2-7, with 7 bases matching TRBD2. J lost 2 bases, V lost 3 bases, and 10 bases had no gene match. CDR1 and CDR2 (germline): GTSNPN, SVGIG (reference sequence). CDR3 length equals 15 residues. The CDR3 reads CAWSRGGSATYEQYF. The CDR3 nucleotides read TGTGCCTGGAGCCGTGGCGGGAGCGCCACCTACGAGCAGTACTTC.

The chain is built from TRBV5-4 and TRBJ2-5; a possible D gene is TRBD2 (6 bases). V was trimmed by 4 bases and J by 4 bases, leaving 17 bases between them. Germline CDR1 reads SGHNT; CDR2 reads YYREEE (reference sequence). The CDR3 covers 15 residues. CDR3: CASSLQSGGAETQYF. CDR3 bases: TGTGCCAGCAGCCTCCAATCCGGAGGGGCAGAGACCCAGTACTTC.

This chain connects TRBV18 to TRBJ1-1; 9 bases map to TRBD1. The V and J ends lost 6 bases and 5 bases, in that order; junction bases with no gene match: 7. CDR1 is KGHSH and CDR2 is LQKENI in the germline V gene. The CDR3 has 14 residues. The CDR3 sequence: CASSMGQGATEAFF. CDR3 nucleotides: TGTGCCAGCTCCATGGGACAGGGTGCGACTGAAGCTTTCTTT.

The V and J genes are TRBV5-6 and TRBJ2-7; maybe TRBD1 (6 bases). Germline-derived CDR1 and CDR2 are SGHDT and YYEEEE. The V gene lost 4 bases and the J gene lost 9 bases, with 17 bases spanning the gap. The CDR3 spans 13 residues. CDR3 DNA: TGTGCCAGCAGCCTTGGACAGACTCCTTGGCAGTACTTC. It yields the protein CASSLGQTPWQYF. The full variable domain, completed using reference TRBV5-6 and TRBJ2-7, is DAGVTQSPTHLIKTRGQQVTLRCSPKSGHDTVSWYQQALGQGPQFIFQYYEEEERQRGNFPDRFSGHQFPNYSSELNVNALLLGDSALYLCASSLGQTPWQYFGPGTRLTVT.

This clone was counted a few times. The V gene is TRBV5-1, the J gene TRBJ1-3; TRBD1 is a possible D gene (5 bases). CDR3 length: 15 amino acids. Germline V gene data show CDR1 as SGHRS and CDR2 as YFSETQ. Trimming took off 1 base at V and 4 bases at J, with 12 bases between the two ends. The CDR3 reads CASSLTAGLGNTIYF. CDR3 DNA: TGCGCCAGCAGCTTGACAGCGGGGCTAGGAAACACCATATATTTT.

This clone has just a few counts. The chain is built from TRBV5-1 and TRBJ2-5; 7 nucleotides align to TRBD2. The junction had 7 bases not matched to a gene; V was cut back by 2 bases and J by 3 bases. The CDR3 sequence is 15 residues long. In germline, CDR1 is SGHRS, CDR2 YFSETQ. In DNA, the CDR3 is TGCGCCAGCAGCTTTGGGAGGGGTTTGGAAGAGACCCAGTACTTC. As protein: CASSFGRGLEETQYF. Complete variable domain (other parts from reference TRBV5-1 and TRBJ2-5): KAGVTQTPRYLIKTRGQQVTLSCSPISGHRSVSWYQQTPGQGLQFLFEYFSETQRNKGNFPGRFSGRQFSNSRSEMNVSTLELGDSALYLCASSFGRGLEETQYFGPGTRLLVL.

A few counts support this clone. V gene TRBV7-2 combines with J gene TRBJ2-7, with a possible D match to TRBD1 (6 bases). Looked up from germline, CDR1 is SGHTA and CDR2 is FQGNSA. Trimming removed 1 base at V and 6 bases at J, with 10 bases between. The CDR3 consists of 13 residues. CDR3 region: CASSLVAQGEQYF. CDR3 coding DNA: TGTGCCAGCAGCTTAGTCGCACAGGGCGAGCAGTACTTC.

The chain recombines TRBV20-1 with TRBJ1-1; tentatively, D is TRBD1 (5 bases). The CDR3 is made up of 11 amino acids. Germline values: CDR1 DFQATT, CDR2 SNEGSKA (reference sequence). V was pared by 5 bases and J by 11 bases, with 15 bases between. CDR3: CSAGHKTWAFF. In DNA form, the CDR3 reads TGCAGTGCTGGACACAAGACATGGGCTTTCTTT.

The V call is TRBV11-3, the J call TRBJ1-3, with a tentative D call TRBD1 (5 bases). Between the trimmed V and J ends, which lost 1 base and 0 bases, there was a span of 7 bases. The V gene's germline CDR1 is SGHNT and CDR2 YENEEA. The CDR3 covers 15 residues. DNA of the CDR3: TGTGCCAGCAGCTTAGGACAGAACTCTGGAAACACCATATATTTT. Protein: CASSLGQNSGNTIYF. The full variable domain, with the rest looked up from reference TRBV11-3 and TRBJ1-3, is EAGVVQSPRYKIIEKKQPVAFWCNPISGHNTLYWYLQNLGQGPELLIRYENEEAVDDSQLPKDRFSAERLKGVDSTLKIQPAELGDSAVYLCASSLGQNSGNTIYFGEGSWLTVV.

This clone was detected a few times. The CDR3 coding sequence is TGTGCCAGCAGCGCAGGATCAGGGTTCGGCGAGCAGTACTTC. Amino acid sequence: CASSAGSGFGEQYF. This chain uses TRBV27 with TRBJ2-7; possibly TRBD1 for D (5 bases). The length of the CDR3 is 14 residues. The germline gives CDR1 MNHEY, CDR2 SMNVEV (reference sequence). The V gene lost 6 bases and the J gene lost 6 bases, with 18 bases spanning the gap.

This clone was seen a few times. The J gene is TRBJ1-1, the V gene TRBV7-2; TRBD1 aligns across 9 bases. The junction had 1 base not matched to a gene; V was cut back by 0 bases and J by 5 bases. Per the germline V gene, CDR1 is SGHTA and CDR2 is FQGNSA. This CDR3 has 14 residues. The CDR3 DNA sequence: TGTGCCAGCAGCTTAGCACAGGGGGCGACTGAAGCTTTCTTT. Translating it yields CASSLAQGATEAFF.

In its sample, this clone was seen a few times. The CDR3 region has the DNA TGTGCCAGCAGCACACAAGAGACCCAGTACTTC. It encodes CASSTQETQYF. V gene TRBV13 combines with J gene TRBJ2-5; D is unresolved. Trimming took 5 bases from V and 2 from J, leaving 3 bases between them. The CDR3 totals 11 residues. In germline, CDR1 is PRHDT, CDR2 FYEKMQ (reference sequence).

This clone was counted only a few times. V and J are TRBV7-9 and TRBJ2-1, with no clear D. The CDR3 runs 14 residues. The germline CDR1 and CDR2 sequences are SEHNR and FQNEAQ (reference sequence). V shed 0 bases and J shed 7 bases, with 10 bases lying between them. The CDR3 nucleotides read TGTGCCAGCAGCTTAGCGGGCATATGGAATGAGCAGTTCTTC. Its protein product is CASSLAGIWNEQFF. The entire variable domain, with the rest obtained from reference TRBV7-9 and TRBJ2-1, is as follows: DTGVSQNPRHKITKRGQNVTFRCDPISEHNRLYWYRQTLGQGPEFLTYFQNEAQLEKSRLLSDRFSAERPKGSFSTLEIQRTEQGDSAMYLCASSLAGIWNEQFFGPGTRLTVL.

This clone appeared a few times. The chain employs TRBV7-8 and TRBJ2-2; 11 nucleotides line up with TRBD2. CDR1 SGHVS and CDR2 FQNEAQ come from the germline V gene. The CDR3 has 14 residues. The trim removed 4 bases at V and 7 bases at J, leaving 2 bases unmatched. DNA for the CDR3: TGTGCCAGCAGCTCCGGACTAGCGGGCGGGGAGCTGTTTTTT. Translation gives CASSSGLAGGELFF.

This clone was observed a few times. The V call is TRBV6-6, the J call TRBJ2-7; 8 bases are a match to TRBD1. CDR3 length equals 15 residues. Germline CDR1 and CDR2: MNHNY and SVGAGI (reference sequence). Losses at the gene ends were 2 bases for V and 1 base for J; bases not matched to a gene: 4. The CDR3 spells CASSYPTGASYEQYF. The DNA for the CDR3 is TGTGCCAGCAGTTACCCGACAGGGGCGTCCTACGAGCAGTACTTC.